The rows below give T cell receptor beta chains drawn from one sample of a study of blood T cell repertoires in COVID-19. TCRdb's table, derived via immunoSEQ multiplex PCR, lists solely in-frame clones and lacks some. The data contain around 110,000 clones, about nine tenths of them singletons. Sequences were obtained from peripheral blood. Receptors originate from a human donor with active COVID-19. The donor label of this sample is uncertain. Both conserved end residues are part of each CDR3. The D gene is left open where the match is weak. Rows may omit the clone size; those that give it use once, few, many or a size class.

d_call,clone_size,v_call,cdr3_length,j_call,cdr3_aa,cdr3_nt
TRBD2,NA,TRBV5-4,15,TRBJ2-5,CASSYSRGGQETQYF,TGTGCCAGCAGTTATTCGCGGGGGGGCCAAGAGACCCAGTACTTC
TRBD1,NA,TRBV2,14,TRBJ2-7,CASSYDRGSYEQYF,TGTGCCAGCAGTTACGACAGGGGGTCCTACGAGCAGTACTTC
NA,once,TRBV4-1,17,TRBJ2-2,CASSELANGADTGELFF,TGCGCCAGCAGCGAACTAGCAAACGGCGCGGACACCGGGGAGCTGTTTTTT
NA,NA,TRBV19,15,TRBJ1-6,CASSIGGGLNSPLHF,TGTGCCAGTAGTATAGGCGGAGGGCTTAATTCACCCCTCCACTTT
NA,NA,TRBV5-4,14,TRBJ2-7,CASSLGPSSYEQYF,TGTGCCAGCAGCTTGGGTCCTTCCTCCTACGAGCAGTACTTC
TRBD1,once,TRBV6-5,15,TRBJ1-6,CASSPKTGGTPPLHF,TGTGCCAGCAGTCCAAAGACAGGGGGCACTCCACCCCTCCACTTT
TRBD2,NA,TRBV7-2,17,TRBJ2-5,CASSLDLAGGLIETQYF,TGTGCCAGCAGCTTAGATCTAGCGGGGGGGCTAATCGAGACCCAGTACTTC
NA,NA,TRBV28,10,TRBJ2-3,CASGPDTQYF,TGTGCCAGCGGGCCAGATACGCAGTATTTT
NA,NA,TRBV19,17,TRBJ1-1,CASSISVVLMMNTEAFF,TGTGCCAGTAGTATCAGCGTCGTGCTGATGATGAACACTGAAGCTTTCTTT
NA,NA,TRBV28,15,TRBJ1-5,CASSLAGRPNQPQHF,TGTGCCAGCAGTTTAGCGGGACGCCCCAATCAGCCCCAGCATTTT
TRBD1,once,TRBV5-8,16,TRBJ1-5,CASSKGTVSANQPQHF,TGTGCCAGCAGCAAGGGGACAGTTTCTGCGAATCAGCCCCAGCATTTT
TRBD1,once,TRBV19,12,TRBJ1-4,CASSIIRGELFF,TGTGCCAGTAGTATCATCAGGGGGGAACTGTTTTTT
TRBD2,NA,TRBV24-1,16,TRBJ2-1,CATSEGGGTSHNEQFF,TGTGCCACCAGTGAGGGTGGAGGGACTAGCCACAATGAGCAGTTCTTC
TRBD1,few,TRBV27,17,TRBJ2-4,CASRRTGATIAKNIQYF,TGTGCCAGCCGGAGGACAGGGGCCACAATAGCCAAAAACATTCAGTACTTC
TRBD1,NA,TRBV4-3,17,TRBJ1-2,CASSQGTGGAQGFGYTF,TGCGCCAGCAGCCAAGGTACAGGGGGCGCTCAGGGGTTTGGCTACACCTTC
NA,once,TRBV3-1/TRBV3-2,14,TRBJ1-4,CASSQRATNEKLFF,TGTGCCAGCAGCCAGAGGGCAACTAATGAAAAACTGTTTTTT
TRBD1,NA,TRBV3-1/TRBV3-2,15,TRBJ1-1,CASSPGDRGNTEAFF,TGTGCCAGCAGCCCAGGGGACAGGGGGAACACTGAAGCTTTCTTT
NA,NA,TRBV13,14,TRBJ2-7,CASSLGGAPYEQYF,TGTGCCAGCAGCTTAGGGGGCGCCCCCTACGAGCAGTACTTC
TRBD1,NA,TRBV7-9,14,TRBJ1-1,CASEGQRLNTEAFF,TGTGCCAGCGAGGGACAGCGGTTGAACACTGAAGCTTTCTTT
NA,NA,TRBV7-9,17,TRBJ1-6,CASSLGGGSHYNSPLHF,TGTGCCAGCAGCTTAGGCGGGGGCAGCCACTATAATTCACCCCTCCACTTT
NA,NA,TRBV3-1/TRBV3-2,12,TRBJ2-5,CASRDSRETQYF,TGTGCCAGCCGGGATAGTAGAGAGACCCAGTACTTC
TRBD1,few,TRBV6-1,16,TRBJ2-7,CASSGFPGTGTYEQYF,TGTGCCAGCAGTGGGTTTCCCGGGACAGGAACTTACGAGCAGTACTTC
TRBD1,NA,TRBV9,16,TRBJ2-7,CASSVGGQGFSYEQYF,TGTGCCAGCAGCGTAGGGGGACAGGGGTTTTCCTACGAGCAGTACTTC